This T cell receptor beta chain stems from a study of cytomegalovirus exposure and HLA in healthy donors. Vbeta (60) and Jbeta (13) primers were used in the PCR. The method was immunoSEQ multiplex PCR; TCRdb's version includes in-frame clones alone and lacks a portion of them. The sample gives about 130,000 clones, about a sixth of which show up once; roughly 3% is in the top ten. V dropped 7 bases and J dropped 3; count of bases not matched to a gene: 10. This CDR3 has 14 amino acids. Germline V gene sequence: CDR1 SQVTM, CDR2 ANQGSEA. Study-wide findings and caveats: Associated with cytomegalovirus, according to the listing, were 170 or so TCR beta chains. Earlier results showed most TCR beta V segments being productive about 90% or about 30% of the time.

In regard to this clone: Antigen unknown.

The sequence derives from a female donor in good health and CMV-seropositive. Material: PBMCs. The rearrangement joins TRBV29-1 to TRBJ1-1, with 8 bases that match TRBD1. The CDR3 DNA reads TGCAGCGCCAAACAGGGGGGCGAGGACACTGAAGCTTTCTTT. This sequence encodes CSAKQGGEDTEAFF. The full variable domain, in which reference TRBV29-1 and TRBJ1-1 provide the parts outside the CDR3, is SAVISQKPSRDICQRGTSLTIQCQVDSQVTMMFWYRQQPGQSLTLIATANQGSEATYESGFVIDKFPISRPNLTFSTLTVSNMSPEDSSIYLCSAKQGGEDTEAFFGQGTRLTVV.